This TCR beta chain stems from a study of blood T cell repertoires in COVID-19. From germline, CDR1 is KGHDR and CDR2 SFDVKD. The V end lost 4 bases, the J end lost 3 bases, and 8 bases lay between the germline ends. The CDR3 has 14 residues. Measured with immunoSEQ multiplex PCR; TCRdb has only the in-frame clones, and not every one. The sample includes some 21,000 clones, around three quarters of them seen just once. The J gene is TRBJ2-2, the V gene TRBV24-1, with D possibly being TRBD1 (5 bases). The material sequenced was peripheral blood. This sequence was found in a man aged 55 to 69 with active COVID-19. The chain's CDR3 is CATSDVGDTGELFF. CDR3 DNA: TGTGCCACCAGTGACGTAGGGGACACCGGGGAGCTGTTTTTT.